This T cell receptor (beta chain) comes out of a study of shared clonotypes between healthy human individuals (dated by TCRdb to between 2020 and 2021). Background for the entire study: The cohort comprised two women and three men aged 18 to 49 years. For each donor, CD4 naive and CD4 memory were each given three plates, CD8 naive was given two plates, and CD8 memory was given one plate. Each donor's leukapheresis produced roughly between roughly 0.9 and 8.9 billion PBMCs. To increase sequencing depth and limit assay-specific biases, different laboratories used diverse techniques to prepare libraries and sequence TCR repertoires. To estimate repertoire size and how much clonotype sharing occurs between individuals, the study deeply sequenced the blood TCR repertoires of roughly 5 healthy adults.

The germline V gene (reference sequence) yields SEHNR for CDR1 and FQNEAQ for CDR2. V and J lose 4 bases and 4 bases, and a span of 19 bases separates them. The CDR3 measures 16 amino acids from cysteine to phenylalanine. The kept DNA is CDR3 alone, 48 bases in frame from the first base. Overall results and qualifications from the work: Sampling was restricted to blood, and TCR repertoires in tissue are likely to differ from TCR repertoires in blood. The genetic and exposure-history diversity represented was limited by the small number of donors. Even with the large sequencing depth, rarefaction of the sorted-subset datasets indicated that sequencing was incomplete. Approximately 5% of naive CD4, 3.5% of naive CD8, approximately 2.2% of memory CD4, and over 0.35% of memory CD8 clonotypes were shared across several donors. Compared with non-shared clonotypes, clonotypes shared by all four sorted-subset donors had higher generation probabilities. Pairwise subsampling indicated that sequencing depth was expected to affect the degree of clonotype sharing among donors. Estimated clonotype richness was generally larger for naive than for memory subsets.

To note about this clone: The antigen this receptor binds is unknown. No base quality values were provided; no much bigger clone lies one nucleotide off.

Using the deep immunoSEQ assay, multiplex PCR amplified TCR CDR3 regions from genomic DNA. For each cell subset, the extracted genomic DNA was distributed evenly across all wells of several immunoSEQ 96-well plates, and each plate served as one replicate. For sorted subsets, 200 to 250 ng of genomic DNA, equivalent to some 30,000 T cell genomes, went into each replicate PCR. Purified libraries were measured with a Qubit 3.0 fluorometer, size-checked on a Bioanalyzer 2100, and measured again with the KAPA Library Quantification kit. Each immunoSEQ 96-well plate was sequenced on its own single-read 150-cycle Illumina NextSeq 550 flow cell. Concerning the study's data processing: Because the immunoSEQ output included only junctional sequences and no quality scores, the filtering could not be the same as the filtering used for full-length reads. Sequences were annotated with PyIR, a Python wrapper for IgBLAST v1.9, and V/J genes and CDR3 were assigned using IMGT germline references. Reads were removed for weak V/J assignments (E-value above 1e-6), missing CDR3, stop codons, out-of-frame junctions, or ambiguous translated residues. V3J clonotypes were defined as sequences sharing an identical inferred V gene, J gene, and CDR3 amino acid sequence. The percentage overlap between two repertoires was calculated by dividing the number of shared unique clonotypes by the size of the smaller repertoire. RTK rarefaction, the Chao1 estimator, and Recon v2.1 estimates of unobserved clonotypes were used to assess repertoire richness. For all TCRbeta clonotypes obtained by the gDNA method from a few donors, generation probabilities were computed with OLGA. Held by TCRdb, this immuneACCESS table contains in-frame sequences only and omits some clones. Under half of the omission traces to an unresolved V gene where checked; the cause of the rest is unknown. The DNA gave D and trimming, while V, J and clone size come from that table. The sample contains 600,000 to 750,000 clones, less than 95% of them found a single time. Of the sample, roughly 36% falls within the top ten clones.

Healthy HIV-negative adults with no recently reported acute infections or vaccinations were included as donors. Only Caucasian adults living in Nashville, Tennessee, USA were represented among the donors. CD8 memory samples were composed of magnetically selected CD45RO+ cells combined with CCR7-negative CD45RA+ effector memory (TemRA) cells. Blood was obtained by leukapheresis, after which PBMCs were separated by Ficoll-Histopaque density gradient centrifugation and cryopreserved in liquid nitrogen vapor phase. Purity and quantity of every magnetically sorted T cell population were checked by analytical flow cytometry. Each sorted fraction had its genomic DNA isolated and then quantified by UV absorbance on a Nanodrop 2000c.

This receptor was taken from a man between 18 and 29 years old in good health. Some clones in this sample may be carry-over from other donors' samples. Sequencing was performed on memory CD8+ T cells from PBMCs. Read against the paper, the sample's cell subset or site label means: CD45RO+ cells pooled with CCR7-negative TemRA cells. The receptor chain draws on TRBV7-9 and TRBJ2-5; TRBD1 is possibly the D segment (5 matching bases). The CDR3 reads CASSSNLRAPRETQYF. The sequence in DNA is TGTGCCAGCAGCTCTAACCTCAGGGCACCTCGAGAGACCCAGTACTTC. Extended through the reference TRBV7-9 and TRBJ2-5 proteins, this CDR3 yields the full variable domain: DTGVSQNPRHKITKRGQNVTFRCDPISEHNRLYWYRQTLGQGPEFLTYFQNEAQLEKSRLLSDRFSAERPKGSFSTLEIQRTEQGDSAMYLCASSSNLRAPRETQYFGPGTRLLVL.